This TCR beta chain was recovered during a study of blood T cell repertoires in COVID-19. Study in general: T cells, B-cell-depleted T cells, or PBMCs provided the cDNA or gDNA that served as material.

Sequenced by immunoSEQ multiplex PCR; TCRdb stores in-frame clones only, minus some. The table has about 140,000 clones, approximately 85% seen once. Input material: peripheral blood. This sequence originates from a man in his fifties or sixties with acute or convalescent COVID-19.

The CDR3 sequence: CASSDKGARTYNSPLHF. CDR3 coding DNA: TGTGCCAGCAGCGATAAGGGGGCGCGGACCTATAATTCACCCCTCCACTTT. The chain recombines TRBV5-4 with TRBJ1-6; 7 positions match TRBD1. V shed 4 bases and J 2 bases; nucleotides not matched to a gene: 9. Per the germline V gene, CDR1 is SGHNT and CDR2 is YYREEE (reference sequence). The CDR3 consists of 17 residues. Looking up the rest from reference TRBV5-4 and TRBJ1-6 gives the full variable domain: ETGVTQSPTHLIKTRGQQVTLRCSSQSGHNTVSWYQQALGQGPQFIFQYYREEENGRGNFPPRFSGLQFPNYSSELNVNALELDDSALYLCASSDKGARTYNSPLHFGNGTRLTVT.